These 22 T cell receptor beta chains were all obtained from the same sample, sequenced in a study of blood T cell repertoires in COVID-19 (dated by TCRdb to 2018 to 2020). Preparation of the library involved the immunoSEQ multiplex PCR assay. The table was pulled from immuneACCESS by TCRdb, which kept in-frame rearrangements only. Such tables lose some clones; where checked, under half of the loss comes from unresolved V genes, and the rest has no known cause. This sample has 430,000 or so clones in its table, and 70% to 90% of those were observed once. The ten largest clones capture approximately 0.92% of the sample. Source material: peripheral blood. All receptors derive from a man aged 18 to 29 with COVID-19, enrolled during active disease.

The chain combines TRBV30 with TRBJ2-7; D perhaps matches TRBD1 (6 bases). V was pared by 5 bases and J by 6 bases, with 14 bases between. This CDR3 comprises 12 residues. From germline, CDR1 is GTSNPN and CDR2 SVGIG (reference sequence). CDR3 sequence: CAWGIQGPEQYF. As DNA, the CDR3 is TGTGCCTGGGGGATTCAGGGGCCCGAGCAGTACTTC.

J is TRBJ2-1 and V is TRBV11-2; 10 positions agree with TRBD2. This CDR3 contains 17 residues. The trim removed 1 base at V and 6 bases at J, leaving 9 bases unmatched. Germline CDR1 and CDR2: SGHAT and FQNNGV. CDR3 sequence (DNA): TGTGCCAGCAGCTTAGTTCGTCTAGCGGGAGTAGTCAATGAGCAGTTCTTC. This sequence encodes CASSLVRLAGVVNEQFF.

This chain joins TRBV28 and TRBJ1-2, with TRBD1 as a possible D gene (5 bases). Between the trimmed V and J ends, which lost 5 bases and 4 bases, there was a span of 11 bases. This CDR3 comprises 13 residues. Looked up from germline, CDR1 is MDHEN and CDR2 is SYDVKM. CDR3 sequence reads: CASSQGASYGYTF. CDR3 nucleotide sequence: TGTGCCAGCAGTCAGGGCGCTAGCTATGGCTACACCTTC.

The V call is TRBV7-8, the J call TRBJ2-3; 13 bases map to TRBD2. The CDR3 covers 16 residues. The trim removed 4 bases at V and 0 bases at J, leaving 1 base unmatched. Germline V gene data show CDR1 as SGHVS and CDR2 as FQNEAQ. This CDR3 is CASSWTSGGSTDTQYF. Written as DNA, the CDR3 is TGTGCCAGCAGCTGGACTAGCGGGGGTAGCACAGATACGCAGTATTTT.

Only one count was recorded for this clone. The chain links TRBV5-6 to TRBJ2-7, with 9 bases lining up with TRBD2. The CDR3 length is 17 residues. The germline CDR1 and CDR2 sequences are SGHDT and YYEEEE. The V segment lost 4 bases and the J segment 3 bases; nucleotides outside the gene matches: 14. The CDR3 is CASSTEVRAGGGYEQYF. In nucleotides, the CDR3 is TGTGCCAGCAGCACCGAGGTCAGGGCGGGAGGGGGCTACGAGCAGTACTTC.

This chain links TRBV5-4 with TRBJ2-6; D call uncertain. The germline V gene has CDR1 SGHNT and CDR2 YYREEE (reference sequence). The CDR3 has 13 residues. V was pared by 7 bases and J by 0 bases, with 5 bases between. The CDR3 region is CASWSSGANVLTF. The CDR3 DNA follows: TGTGCCAGCTGGAGCTCTGGGGCCAACGTCCTGACTTTC.

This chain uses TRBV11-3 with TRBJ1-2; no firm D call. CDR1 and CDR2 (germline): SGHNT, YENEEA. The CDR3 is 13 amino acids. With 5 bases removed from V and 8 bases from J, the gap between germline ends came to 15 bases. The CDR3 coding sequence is TGTGCCAGCAGCCCCCAGGATCACCAAGGCTACACCTTC. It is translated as CASSPQDHQGYTF. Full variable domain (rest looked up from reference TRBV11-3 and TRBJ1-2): EAGVVQSPRYKIIEKKQPVAFWCNPISGHNTLYWYLQNLGQGPELLIRYENEEAVDDSQLPKDRFSAERLKGVDSTLKIQPAELGDSAVYLCASSPQDHQGYTFGSGTRLTVV.

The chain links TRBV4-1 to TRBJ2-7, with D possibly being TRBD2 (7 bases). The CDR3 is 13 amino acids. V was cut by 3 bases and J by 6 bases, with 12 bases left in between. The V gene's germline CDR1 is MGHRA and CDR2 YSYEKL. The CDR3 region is CASSHAGAAEQYF. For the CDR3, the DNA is TGCGCCAGCAGCCATGCGGGGGCCGCCGAGCAGTACTTC.

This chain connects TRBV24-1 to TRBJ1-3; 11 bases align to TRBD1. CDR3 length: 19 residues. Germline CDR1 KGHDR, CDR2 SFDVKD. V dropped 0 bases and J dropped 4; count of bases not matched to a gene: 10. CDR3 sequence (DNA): TGTGCCACCAGTGATTTGCCCCACGGACAGGGGGCGGAAGGAAACACCATATATTTT. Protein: CATSDLPHGQGAEGNTIYF.

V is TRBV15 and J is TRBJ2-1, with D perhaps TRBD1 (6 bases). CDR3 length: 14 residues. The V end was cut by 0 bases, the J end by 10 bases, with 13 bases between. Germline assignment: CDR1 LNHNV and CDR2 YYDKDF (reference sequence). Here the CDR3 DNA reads TGTGCCACCAGCAGAGATCAGGGGACCCAGGAGCAGTTCTTC. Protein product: CATSRDQGTQEQFF.

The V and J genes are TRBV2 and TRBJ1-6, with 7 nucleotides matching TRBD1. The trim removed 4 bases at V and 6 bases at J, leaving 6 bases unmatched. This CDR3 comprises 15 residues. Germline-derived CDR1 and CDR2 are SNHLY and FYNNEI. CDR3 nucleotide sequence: TGTGCCAGCAGTGGACAGGGACAACTTAATTCACCCCTCCACTTT. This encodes CASSGQGQLNSPLHF.

Written as DNA, the CDR3 is TGTGCCAGCAGCCCTTATGGACTAGCGGGGGGGAAGACCCAGTACTTC. It encodes CASSPYGLAGGKTQYF. The chain couples TRBV3-1 (or the pseudogene TRBV3-2) to TRBJ2-5; 15 bases align to TRBD2. This CDR3 has 16 amino acids. The germline gives CDR1 LGHDT, CDR2 YNNKEL (reference sequence). The trim removed 4 bases at V and 6 bases at J, leaving 6 bases unmatched.

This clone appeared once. CDR3 in amino acids: CASSQDPGLAGDSYNEQFF. The CDR3 nucleotides are TGTGCCAGCAGCCAAGACCCGGGACTAGCGGGGGACTCCTACAATGAGCAGTTCTTC. The V call is TRBV3-1 (or the pseudogene TRBV3-2), the J call TRBJ2-1; 14 bases are shared with TRBD2. CDR1 and CDR2 (germline): LGHDT, YNNKEL (reference sequence). V lost 0 bases, J lost 0 bases, and 4 bases stayed unmatched. CDR3 length equals 19 residues.

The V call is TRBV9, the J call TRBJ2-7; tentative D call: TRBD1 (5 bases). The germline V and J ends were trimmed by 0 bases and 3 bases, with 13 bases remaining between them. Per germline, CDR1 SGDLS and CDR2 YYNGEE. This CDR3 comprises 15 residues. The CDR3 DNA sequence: TGTGCCAGCAGCGTAGCCAACCAGGGTTTCTACGAGCAGTACTTC. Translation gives CASSVANQGFYEQYF.

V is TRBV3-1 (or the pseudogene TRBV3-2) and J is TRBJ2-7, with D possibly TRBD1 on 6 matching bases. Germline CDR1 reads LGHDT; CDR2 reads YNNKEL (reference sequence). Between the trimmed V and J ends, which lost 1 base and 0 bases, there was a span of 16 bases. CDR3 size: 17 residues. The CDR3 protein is CASSQGYWDTPSYEQYF. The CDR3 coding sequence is TGTGCCAGCAGCCAAGGTTATTGGGACACCCCCTCCTACGAGCAGTACTTC.

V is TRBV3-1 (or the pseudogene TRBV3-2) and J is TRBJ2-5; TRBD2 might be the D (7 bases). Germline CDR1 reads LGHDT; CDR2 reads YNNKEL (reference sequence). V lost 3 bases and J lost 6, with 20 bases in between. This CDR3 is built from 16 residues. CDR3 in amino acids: CASSQEGGGPTKTQYF. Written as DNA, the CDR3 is TGTGCCAGCAGCCAGGAAGGGGGGGGGCCGACGAAGACCCAGTACTTC.

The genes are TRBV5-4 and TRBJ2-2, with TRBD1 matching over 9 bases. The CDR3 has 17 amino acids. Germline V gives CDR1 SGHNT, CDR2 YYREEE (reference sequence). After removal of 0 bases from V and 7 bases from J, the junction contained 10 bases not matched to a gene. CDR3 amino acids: CASSLGFGQGSGGELFF. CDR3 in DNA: TGTGCCAGCAGCTTGGGATTTGGACAGGGGTCAGGCGGGGAGCTGTTTTTT.

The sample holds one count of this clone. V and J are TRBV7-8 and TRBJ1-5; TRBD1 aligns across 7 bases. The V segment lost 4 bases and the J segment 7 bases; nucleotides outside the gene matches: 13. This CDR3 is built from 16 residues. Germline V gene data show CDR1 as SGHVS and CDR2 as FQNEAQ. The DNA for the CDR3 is TGTGCCAGCAGCTATCAATACAGGGGAAAGGGGCAGCCCCAGCATTTT. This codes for CASSYQYRGKGQPQHF.

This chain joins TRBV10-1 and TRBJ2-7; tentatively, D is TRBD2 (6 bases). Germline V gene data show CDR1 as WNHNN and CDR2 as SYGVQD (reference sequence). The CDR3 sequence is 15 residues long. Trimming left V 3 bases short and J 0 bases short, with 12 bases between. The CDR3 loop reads CASSDGLATSYEQYF. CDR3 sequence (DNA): TGCGCCAGCAGTGATGGGCTAGCGACCTCCTACGAGCAGTACTTC.

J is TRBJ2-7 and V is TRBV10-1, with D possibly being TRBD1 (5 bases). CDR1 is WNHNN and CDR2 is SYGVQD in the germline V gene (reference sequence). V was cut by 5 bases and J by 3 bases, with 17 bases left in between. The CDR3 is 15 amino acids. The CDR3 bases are TGCGCCAGCAGTATGGACATTGCCAGGGTCTACGAGCAGTACTTC. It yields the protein CASSMDIARVYEQYF.

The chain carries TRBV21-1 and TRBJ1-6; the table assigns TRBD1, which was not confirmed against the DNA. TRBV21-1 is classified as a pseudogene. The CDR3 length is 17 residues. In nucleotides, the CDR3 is TGTGCCAGCAGCGCAGGGGACAGCGACCTGCATCGCTCACCCCTCCACTTT. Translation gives CASSAGDSDLHRSPLHF.

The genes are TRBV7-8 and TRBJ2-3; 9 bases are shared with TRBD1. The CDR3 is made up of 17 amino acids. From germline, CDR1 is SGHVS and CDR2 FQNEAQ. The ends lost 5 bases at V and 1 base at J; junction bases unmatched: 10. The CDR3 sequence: CASSISPGQGRTDTQYF. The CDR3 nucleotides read TGTGCCAGCAGCATCAGCCCGGGACAGGGCCGCACAGATACGCAGTATTTT.